One sample yielded the 25 T cell receptor beta chains listed below, sequenced in a study of pediatric ulcerative colitis. During colonoscopy, one to two rectal pinch biopsies were collected. This table comes from immunoSEQ multiplex PCR, and its TCRdb copy is limited to in-frame clones, with some not included. This sample has some 25,000 clones; roughly 74% occur once, and the top ten carry around 7.8%. The sample taken for sequencing was gut tissue. The origin of the receptors is a boy between 10 and 17 years old with severe ulcerative colitis.

Points on this clone: Other DNA sequences in the sample encode the same CDR3. The rearrangement links TRBV7-3 to TRBJ1-1, with D tentatively TRBD1 (6 bases). The CDR3 is made up of 14 amino acids. Germline V gene sequence: CDR1 SGHTA, CDR2 FQGTGA. V was shortened by 5 bases and J by 1 base, with 11 bases between the two germline ends. In nucleotides, the CDR3 is TGTGCCAGCAGCCTAGGAGGGGGGAACACTGAAGCTTTCTTT. Its translation: CASSLGGGNTEAFF.

DNA for the CDR3: TGTGCCAGCAGAGCAGACAGGGGAAGGTACTACGAGCAGTACTTC. This translates into CASRADRGRYYEQYF. V usage is TRBV6-1 and J usage is TRBJ2-5; 8 bases map to TRBD1. Near its end, the DNA agrees better with TRBJ2-7, so the J call may be wrong. Looked up from germline, CDR1 is MNHNS and CDR2 is SASEGT. The CDR3 contains 15 residues.

This chain joins TRBV4-3 and TRBJ2-1; 14 nucleotides match TRBD2. CDR3 length: 17 amino acids. Per the germline V gene, CDR1 is LGHNA and CDR2 is YSLEER. V was pared by 1 base and J by 8 bases, with 7 bases of the junction left unmatched. The CDR3 sequence: CASSQGPGTSGRDEQFF. The CDR3 nucleotides are TGCGCCAGCAGCCAAGGCCCCGGGACTAGCGGGAGAGATGAGCAGTTCTTC.

V is TRBV7-9 and J is TRBJ2-7; D uncertain. The CDR3 runs to 13 residues. Germline CDR1 and CDR2: SEHNR and FQNEAQ (reference sequence). Deletions cut 4 bases from V and 3 bases from J, with 10 bases between. CDR3 amino acids: CASSSSKGYEQYF. DNA of the CDR3: TGTGCCAGCAGCTCTTCTAAGGGCTACGAGCAGTACTTC.

This chain links TRBV5-1 with TRBJ2-3, with TRBD2 matching over 8 bases. The CDR3 is 14 amino acids. The germline gives CDR1 SGHRS, CDR2 YFSETQ. J gave up 8 bases and V 5 bases, and 10 bases lay outside the gene matches. The CDR3 loop reads CASSEAGGGGTQYF. The CDR3 region has the DNA TGCGCCAGCAGTGAGGCGGGAGGAGGGGGTACGCAGTATTTT. The entire variable domain, with the rest obtained from reference TRBV5-1 and TRBJ2-3, is as follows: KAGVTQTPRYLIKTRGQQVTLSCSPISGHRSVSWYQQTPGQGLQFLFEYFSETQRNKGNFPGRFSGRQFSNSRSEMNVSTLELGDSALYLCASSEAGGGGTQYFGPGTRLTVL.

V usage is TRBV27 and J usage is TRBJ2-7; either TRBD1 or TRBD2 may supply D (5 bases each). Germline V CDR1 and CDR2: MNHEY, SMNVEV (reference sequence). The ends were cut back, 4 bases at V and 3 bases at J, with 10 bases in the middle. This CDR3 has 13 amino acids. The CDR3 sequence: CASSYGTDYEQYF. CDR3 nucleotide sequence: TGTGCCAGCAGTTACGGGACGGACTACGAGCAGTACTTC.

The chain is built from TRBV29-1 and TRBJ2-1, with TRBD2 matching over 12 bases. This CDR3 has 17 amino acids. J gave up 3 bases and V 1 base, and 7 bases lay outside the gene matches. CDR1 and CDR2 (germline): SQVTM, ANQGSEA. CDR3 residues: CSVEAWTSGTVYNEQFF. CDR3 bases: TGCAGCGTTGAAGCTTGGACTAGCGGGACCGTCTACAATGAGCAGTTCTTC.

The rearrangement links TRBV18 to TRBJ2-7; 8 nucleotides align to TRBD1. The J segment lost 4 bases and the V segment lost 3 bases, leaving 5 bases of the junction unmatched. The length of the CDR3 is 14 residues. Germline assignment: CDR1 KGHSH and CDR2 LQKENI. CDR3 DNA: TGTGCCAGCTCACCCGGGACAGGCCTATACGAGCAGTACTTC. Amino acid sequence: CASSPGTGLYEQYF.

This clone has only one observation. The chain uses TRBV11-3 and TRBJ2-3, with D possibly being TRBD2 (5 bases). CDR3 size: 15 residues. CDR1 is SGHNT and CDR2 is YENEEA in the germline V gene. The V and J ends lost 3 bases and 8 bases respectively, with 18 bases between them. The CDR3 loop reads CASSFPQSGLGTQYF. In DNA form, the CDR3 reads TGTGCCAGCAGCTTCCCACAGTCGGGGTTAGGTACGCAGTATTTT.

The rearrangement uses TRBV18 and TRBJ1-1; a possible D gene is TRBD1 (6 bases). This CDR3 spans 15 amino acids. In germline, CDR1 is KGHSH, CDR2 LQKENI. With 2 bases removed from V and 3 bases from J, the gap between germline ends came to 13 bases. Here the CDR3 DNA reads TGTGCCAGCTCACCAGTTACAGGGACGGACACTGAAGCTTTCTTT. Protein product: CASSPVTGTDTEAFF.

This rearrangement joins TRBV2 to TRBJ1-2, with a possible D match to TRBD1 (6 bases). CDR1 is SNHLY and CDR2 is FYNNEI in the germline V gene. This CDR3 has 13 residues. Trimming took 6 bases from V and 2 from J, leaving 10 bases between them. CDR3 sequence reads: CASSQGINYGYTF. The DNA of the CDR3 is TGTGCCAGCAGCCAGGGGATAAACTATGGCTACACCTTC.

V gene TRBV5-6 combines with J gene TRBJ2-7; 7 bases fit TRBD1. V trimming: 3 bases; J trimming: 1 base; junction bases outside the gene matches: 4. CDR1 and CDR2 from the germline V gene are SGHDT and YYEEEE. CDR3 size: 14 residues. The CDR3 sequence is CASSSGTVSYEQYF. The CDR3 DNA sequence: TGTGCCAGCAGCTCCGGGACAGTATCCTACGAGCAGTACTTC.

This chain joins TRBV12-5 and TRBJ1-4; D uncertain. Germline-derived CDR1 and CDR2 are LGHNT and FRNRAP. Deletions cut 5 bases from V and 9 bases from J, with 10 bases between. The CDR3 totals 12 residues. Here the CDR3 reads CASGPDGKKLFF. The CDR3 nucleotides read TGTGCTAGTGGTCCCGACGGGAAAAAACTGTTTTTT.

The chain combines TRBV20-1 with TRBJ1-3; 7 bases match TRBD1. There are 11 residues in the CDR3. V shed 1 base and J 16 bases; nucleotides not matched to a gene: 7. Germline-derived CDR1 and CDR2 are DFQATT and SNEGSKA (reference sequence). CDR3 residues: CSARATTGNYF. As DNA, the CDR3 is TGCAGTGCTAGAGCGACGACAGGGAACTATTTT.

The DNA for the CDR3 is TGTGCCTGGAGCCTCGGGGGGCCCAACACCGGGGAGCTGTTTTTT. Translation: CAWSLGGPNTGELFF. This sequence joins TRBV30 and TRBJ2-2; the D gene is possibly TRBD2 (7 bases). The V and J ends lost 3 bases and 2 bases respectively, with 13 bases between them. Looked up from germline, CDR1 is GTSNPN and CDR2 is SVGIG (reference sequence). The CDR3 consists of 15 residues.

About this clone: Other DNA sequences of this sample code for an identical CDR3. This rearrangement joins TRBV5-4 to TRBJ1-3; D gene unclear. The CDR3 runs to 15 residues. V lost 0 bases, J lost 0 bases, and 7 bases lay in between. Germline lookup yields CDR1 SGHNT and CDR2 YYREEE (reference sequence). CDR3 sequence: CASSLGTHSGNTIYF. Here the CDR3 DNA reads TGTGCCAGCAGCTTGGGCACTCACTCTGGAAACACCATATATTTT.

The chain joins TRBV5-1 to TRBJ2-5; 7 bases line up with TRBD2. This CDR3 spans 16 amino acids. J was trimmed by 5 bases and V by 0 bases; bases with no gene match: 10. The V gene's germline CDR1 is SGHRS and CDR2 YFSETQ. CDR3 sequence (DNA): TGCGCCAGCAGCTTGGGTGGGCCCGCGGGAGTGGAGACCCAGTACTTC. Amino acids: CASSLGGPAGVETQYF.

The chain recombines TRBV27 with TRBJ2-1, with TRBD2 as a possible D gene (5 bases). This CDR3 is 14 amino acids long. Germline lookup yields CDR1 MNHEY and CDR2 SMNVEV (reference sequence). V was trimmed by 4 bases and J by 2 bases, leaving 9 bases between them. In nucleotides, the CDR3 is TGTGCCAGCAGTTCGCAGAGGGCCTACAATGAGCAGTTCTTC. This gives the protein CASSSQRAYNEQFF.

J is TRBJ2-4 and V is TRBV6-6, with 8 bases matching TRBD1. Losses at the gene ends were 5 bases for V and 6 bases for J; bases not matched to a gene: 6. The CDR3 consists of 14 residues. Germline V lookup: CDR1 MNHNY, CDR2 SVGAGI (reference sequence). The CDR3 here is CASSNGQGGNIQYF. The CDR3 DNA is TGTGCCAGCAGTAACGGACAGGGCGGAAACATTCAGTACTTC.

The chain uses TRBV6-6 and TRBJ2-7; TRBD2 matches 8 bases. Germline V gene data show CDR1 as MNHNY and CDR2 as SVGAGI (reference sequence). This CDR3 has 14 amino acids. V lost 2 bases, J lost 1 base, and 1 base stayed unmatched. CDR3 protein: CASSYGTSSYEQYF. CDR3 nucleotides: TGTGCCAGCAGTTACGGGACTAGTTCCTACGAGCAGTACTTC.

The CDR3 loop is CASSLLAGARELFF. Here the CDR3 DNA reads TGCGCCAGCAGCTTGCTAGCTGGGGCCCGGGAGCTGTTTTTT. V and J are TRBV5-1 and TRBJ2-2, with D possibly being TRBD1 or TRBD2 (5 bases each). V lost 1 base and J 9 bases, leaving 13 bases between the germline ends. CDR3 length: 14 amino acids. Germline loops: CDR1 SGHRS, CDR2 YFSETQ.

This chain connects TRBV11-2 to TRBJ2-1, with D hard to call. Deletions cut 6 bases from V and 5 bases from J, with 5 bases between. The V gene's germline CDR1 is SGHAT and CDR2 FQNNGV. The CDR3 length is 11 residues. CDR3 loop: CASRRNNEQFF. CDR3 DNA: TGTGCCAGCAGGAGAAACAATGAGCAGTTCTTC.

V gene TRBV7-3 combines with J gene TRBJ2-2; D unresolved. This CDR3 spans 12 amino acids. Trimming removed 5 bases at V and 5 bases at J, with 6 bases between. Germline V gene lookup returns CDR1 SGHTA and CDR2 FQGTGA. Here the CDR3 DNA reads TGTGCCAGCAGCCACCCTACCGGGGAGCTGTTTTTT. As protein: CASSHPTGELFF. The whole variable domain, remainder taken from reference TRBV7-3 and TRBJ2-2, is GAGVSQTPSNKVTEKGKYVELRCDPISGHTALYWYRQSLGQGPEFLIYFQGTGAADDSGLPNDRFFAVRPEGSVSTLKIQRTERGDSAVYLCASSHPTGELFFGEGSRLTVL.

The chain uses TRBV2 and TRBJ1-1; TRBD1 agrees at 7 bases. The CDR3 spans 15 residues. Germline V lookup: CDR1 SNHLY, CDR2 FYNNEI. Trimming took 5 bases from V and 10 from J; bases not matched to a gene: 16. Here the CDR3 reads CASSLPSGQLVRAFF. Written as DNA, the CDR3 is TGTGCCAGCAGTCTTCCTTCGGGACAGTTAGTTAGAGCTTTCTTT.

The chain combines TRBV30 with TRBJ1-5, with D perhaps TRBD1 (5 bases). Germline assignment: CDR1 GTSNPN and CDR2 SVGIG (reference sequence). The CDR3 is 16 residues long. Trimming cost V 4 bases and J 4 bases, with 20 bases left between them. The CDR3 DNA follows: TGTGCCTGGACGGACCCCGACAGACCAACTAATCAGCCCCAGCATTTT. It yields the protein CAWTDPDRPTNQPQHF.